This entry lists 17 T cell receptor beta chains sequenced from one sample in a study of blood T cell repertoires in COVID-19. Only in-frame clones appear in the TCRdb table, and some are missing; sequencing was by immunoSEQ multiplex PCR. The table records approximately 150,000 clones, approximately 90% of them present only once. Sequenced material: peripheral blood. The receptors originated from a woman aged 55-69 years with active COVID-19.

The chain couples TRBV5-5 to TRBJ2-1; the match to TRBD1 covers 7 bases. Unmatched junction bases numbered 8, after V lost 3 bases and J lost 11 bases. Per germline, CDR1 SGHKS and CDR2 YYEKEE (reference sequence). The CDR3 has 13 amino acids. CDR3 coding DNA: TGTGCCAGCAGCTCGACGATACAGGGGAAGCAGTTCTTC. Protein: CASSSTIQGKQFF.

The chain couples TRBV19 to TRBJ2-1; TRBD1 matches 9 bases. Trimming took 8 bases from V and 1 from J; bases not matched to a gene: 6. This CDR3 is 15 amino acids long. The germline V gene encodes CDR1 LNHDA and CDR2 SQIVND (reference sequence). The DNA of the CDR3 is TGTGCCAGTCGAACAGGGGGCGGGTCCTACAATGAGCAGTTCTTC. Translating it yields CASRTGGGSYNEQFF.

This chain links TRBV7-8 with TRBJ2-2, with D possibly TRBD1 on 5 matching bases. V lost 3 bases, J lost 8 bases, and 13 bases lay in between. Germline loops: CDR1 SGHVS, CDR2 FQNEAQ. There are 14 residues in the CDR3. The CDR3 sequence: CASSLTAPQGELFF. As DNA, the CDR3 is TGTGCCAGCAGCTTGACAGCCCCCCAAGGGGAGCTGTTTTTT.

A single count supports this clone. The V gene is TRBV29-1, the J gene TRBJ2-7, with 7 bases lining up with TRBD1. The CDR3 runs 14 residues. Looked up from germline, CDR1 is SQVTM and CDR2 is ANQGSEA. V shed 7 bases, J shed 0 bases, and the junction held 9 bases outside the gene matches. Here the CDR3 DNA reads TGCAGCGGAGAAACGACAGGGTCCTCCTACGAGCAGTACTTC. Encoded protein: CSGETTGSSYEQYF.

The rearrangement joins TRBV5-1 to TRBJ1-2, with a tentative D call TRBD1 (6 bases). CDR3 length: 14 residues. CDR1 SGHRS and CDR2 YFSETQ come from the germline V gene. V was cut by 2 bases and J by 1 base, with 9 bases left in between. DNA of the CDR3: TGCGCCAGCAGCTTAACAGGGCTTAACTATGGCTACACCTTC. Translated: CASSLTGLNYGYTF.

The chain links TRBV7-8 to TRBJ2-1; 9 bases fit TRBD1. The CDR3 is 18 residues long. V shed 2 bases and J 13 bases; nucleotides not matched to a gene: 21. The germline V gene has CDR1 SGHVS and CDR2 FQNEAQ. The CDR3 loop reads CASSLMASGTGSLWSQFF. In DNA, the CDR3 is TGTGCCAGCAGCTTAATGGCCTCCGGGACAGGGTCCCTATGGTCCCAGTTCTTC.

V is TRBV2 and J is TRBJ2-2, with 11 bases identical to TRBD2. V dropped 6 bases and J dropped 5; count of bases not matched to a gene: 5. The CDR3 is 15 residues long. Looked up from germline, CDR1 is SNHLY and CDR2 is FYNNEI. The CDR3 nucleotides are TGTGCCAGCAGGATTAGCGGGAGGGCGACCGGGGAGCTGTTTTTT. This translates into CASRISGRATGELFF.

The chain employs TRBV5-8 and TRBJ2-7; the D gene is possibly TRBD2 (5 bases). Trimming took 4 bases from V and 7 from J, leaving 18 bases between them. The CDR3 loop spans 14 amino acids. From germline, CDR1 is SGHTS and CDR2 YDEGEE. CDR3 DNA sequence: TGTGCCAGCAGCCTTGGACGGGGATTTCGGGAGCAGTACTTC. Translation: CASSLGRGFREQYF.

This rearrangement joins TRBV25-1 to TRBJ2-7; D possibly corresponds to TRBD1 (5 bases). CDR1 MGHDK and CDR2 SYGVNS come from the germline V gene. CDR3 length: 18 residues. Trimming shortened V by 4 bases and J by 1 base, and 23 bases separated the two germline ends. CDR3 nucleotides: TGTGCCAGCAGTGGGGGCCCCCGGACATCCCACGGGTCCTACGAGCAGTACTTC. Translated: CASSGGPRTSHGSYEQYF.

Comments on this clone: At one end the junction does not follow the germline gene, possibly because of a read error. The CDR3 loop is CASSQGSSQPQHF. CDR3 DNA: TGTGCCAGCAGCCAAGGGAGCAGTCAGCCCCAGCATTTT. V usage is TRBV3-1 (or the pseudogene TRBV3-2) and J usage is TRBJ1-5; D uncertain. The CDR3 loop spans 13 amino acids. The germline gives CDR1 LGHDT, CDR2 YNNKEL (reference sequence).

In its sample, this clone was seen once. V and J are TRBV28 and TRBJ1-2; 9 bases match TRBD1. There are 15 residues in the CDR3. Germline CDR1 MDHEN, CDR2 SYDVKM. Trimming took 6 bases from V and 7 from J; bases not matched to a gene: 12. The DNA of the CDR3 is TGTGCCAGCAGCCCCCCGGAACAGGGGGCTGTTGGCTACACCTTC. This translates into CASSPPEQGAVGYTF.

The V call is TRBV7-3, the J call TRBJ1-1; possibly TRBD1 for D (5 bases). Germline V gene sequence: CDR1 SGHTA, CDR2 FQGTGA. The CDR3 length is 16 residues. V dropped 0 bases and J dropped 3 bases, with 14 bases sitting between them. The CDR3 is CASSLTGGAGHTEAFF. The CDR3 coding sequence is TGTGCCAGCAGCTTAACGGGGGGTGCCGGGCACACTGAAGCTTTCTTT.

The J gene is TRBJ2-1, the V gene TRBV30, with 11 bases lining up with TRBD2. Unmatched junction bases numbered 5, after V lost 2 bases and J lost 5 bases. Germline V gives CDR1 GTSNPN, CDR2 SVGIG (reference sequence). This CDR3 has 15 amino acids. The DNA for the CDR3 is TGTGCCTGGAGTAAGGGACTAGCGGTTAACAATGAGCAGTTCTTC. This translates into CAWSKGLAVNNEQFF. Full variable domain (remainder filled in from reference TRBV30 and TRBJ2-1): SQTIHQWPATLVQPVGSPLSLECTVEGTSNPNLYWYRQAAGRGLQLLFYSVGIGQISSEVPQNLSASRPQDRQFILSSKKLLLSDSGFYLCAWSKGLAVNNEQFFGPGTRLTVL.

This clone was observed a few times. The chain combines TRBV28 with TRBJ2-1; 15 bases match TRBD2. Trimming at V came to 5 bases and at J to 9 bases, leaving 5 bases not matched to a gene. Germline values: CDR1 MDHEN, CDR2 SYDVKM. The length of the CDR3 is 15 residues. The chain's CDR3 is CASSRTSGRAGEQFF. In nucleotides, the CDR3 is TGTGCCAGCAGTCGGACTAGCGGGAGGGCCGGTGAGCAGTTCTTC.

The table lists this clone with a few counts. This chain joins TRBV3-1 (or the pseudogene TRBV3-2) and TRBJ1-6; 12 bases agree with TRBD1. The CDR3 is 16 amino acids. J lost 9 bases, V lost 1 base, and 4 bases had no gene match. Germline V gene sequence: CDR1 LGHDT, CDR2 YNNKEL (reference sequence). CDR3 amino acids: CASSQGGQGAFSPLHF. In DNA form, the CDR3 reads TGTGCCAGCAGCCAAGGGGGACAGGGGGCGTTTTCACCCCTCCACTTT.

This sequence joins TRBV3-1 (or the pseudogene TRBV3-2) and TRBJ2-1, with TRBD1 matching over 10 bases. The length of the CDR3 is 16 residues. V was pared by 1 base and J by 7 bases, with 7 bases of the junction left unmatched. Germline CDR1 reads LGHDT; CDR2 reads YNNKEL (reference sequence). The CDR3 reads CASSQGLGQGGNEQFF. The CDR3 DNA follows: TGTGCCAGCAGCCAAGGTTTAGGACAGGGGGGGAATGAGCAGTTCTTC.

V and J are TRBV11-2 and TRBJ1-2, with 7 bases matching TRBD1. From germline, CDR1 is SGHAT and CDR2 FQNNGV. The CDR3 is made up of 14 amino acids. Trimming removed 3 bases from V and 5 bases from J; junction bases left unmatched: 6. The CDR3 DNA reads as TGTGCCAGCAGCTTCCAGGGGGTCGCATATGGCTACACCTTC. This gives the protein CASSFQGVAYGYTF.